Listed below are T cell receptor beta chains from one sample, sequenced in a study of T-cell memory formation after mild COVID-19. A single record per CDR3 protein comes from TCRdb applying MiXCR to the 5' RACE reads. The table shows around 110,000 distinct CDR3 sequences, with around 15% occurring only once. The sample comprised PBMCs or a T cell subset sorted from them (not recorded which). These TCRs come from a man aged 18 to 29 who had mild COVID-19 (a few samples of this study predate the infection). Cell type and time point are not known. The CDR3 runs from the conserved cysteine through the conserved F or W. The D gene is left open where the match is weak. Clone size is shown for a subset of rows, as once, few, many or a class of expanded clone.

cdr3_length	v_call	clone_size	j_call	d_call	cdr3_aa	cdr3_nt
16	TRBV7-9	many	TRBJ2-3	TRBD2	CASSSPAGGLGDTQYF	TGTGCCAGCAGCTCCCCAGCGGGGGGGCTTGGAGATACGCAGTATTTT
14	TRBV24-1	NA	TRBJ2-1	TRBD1	CATSVTGTGAEQFF	TGTGCCACCAGTGTCACCGGGACAGGGGCTGAGCAGTTCTTC
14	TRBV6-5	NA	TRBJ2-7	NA	CASRVWGASYEQYF	TGTGCCAGTCGGGTTTGGGGGGCATCATACGAGCAGTACTTC
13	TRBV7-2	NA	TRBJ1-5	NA	CASTLYSNQPQHF	TGTGCCAGCACCCTATATAGCAATCAGCCCCAGCATTTT
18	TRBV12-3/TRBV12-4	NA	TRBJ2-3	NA	CASSSSTIYRDNPYTQYF	TGTGCCAGCAGTTCTTCCACGATTTACAGGGACAACCCTTATACGCAGTATTTT
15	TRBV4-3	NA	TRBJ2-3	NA	CASSHVRDSTDTQYF	TGCGCCAGCAGCCACGTGAGGGATAGCACAGATACGCAGTATTTT
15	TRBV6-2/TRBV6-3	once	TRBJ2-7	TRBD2	CASIDDQRGDYEQYF	TGTGCCAGCATCGATGACCAGCGGGGGGATTACGAGCAGTACTTC
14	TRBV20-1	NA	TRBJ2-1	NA	CSARRGVSYNEQFF	TGCAGTGCCCGGCGGGGTGTGTCCTACAATGAGCAGTTCTTC
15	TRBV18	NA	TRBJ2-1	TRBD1	CASSPGQGARNEQFF	TGTGCCAGCTCACCCGGACAGGGGGCGAGAAATGAGCAGTTCTTC
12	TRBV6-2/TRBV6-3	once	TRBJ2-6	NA	CASEAGANVLTF	TGTGCCAGCGAGGCAGGGGCCAACGTCCTGACTTTC
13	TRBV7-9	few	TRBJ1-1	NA	CASSLDGDLGAFF	TGTGCCAGCAGCTTAGATGGTGATCTAGGAGCTTTCTTT
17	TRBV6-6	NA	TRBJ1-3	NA	CASSPFVPGFSGNTIYF	TGTGCCAGCAGCCCCTTCGTCCCCGGTTTCTCTGGAAACACCATATATTTT
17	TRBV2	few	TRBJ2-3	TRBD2	CASSETTSGGTTDTQYF	TGTGCCAGCAGTGAAACGACTAGCGGGGGGACCACAGATACGCAGTATTTT
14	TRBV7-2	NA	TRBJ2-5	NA	CASSLGGGMETQYF	TGTGCCAGCAGCTTAGGCGGCGGGATGGAGACCCAGTACTTC
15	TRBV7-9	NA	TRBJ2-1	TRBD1	CASSLVRGQGSEQFF	TGTGCCAGCAGCTTAGTCAGGGGGCAGGGCAGTGAGCAGTTCTTC
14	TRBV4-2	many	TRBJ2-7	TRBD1	CASSLGQGSNEQYF	TGTGCCAGCAGCCTCGGACAGGGCTCGAACGAGCAGTACTTC
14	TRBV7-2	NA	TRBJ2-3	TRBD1	CASRWTGPTDTQYF	TGTGCCAGCAGGTGGACAGGCCCCACAGATACGCAGTATTTT
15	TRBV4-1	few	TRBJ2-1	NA	CASSIQSGGYNEQFF	TGCGCCAGCAGCATACAATCCGGCGGCTACAATGAGCAGTTCTTC
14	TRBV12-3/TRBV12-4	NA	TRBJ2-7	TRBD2	CASRSGGASYEQYF	TGTGCCAGCAGGAGCGGGGGGGCTTCCTACGAGCAGTACTTC
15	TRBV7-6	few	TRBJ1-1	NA	CASSLGSKGFTEAFF	TGTGCCAGCAGCTTAGGGTCAAAGGGGTTCACTGAAGCTTTCTTT
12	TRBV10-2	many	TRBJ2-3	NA	CASSALSDTQYF	TGCGCCAGCAGTGCTTTGTCGGATACGCAGTATTTT
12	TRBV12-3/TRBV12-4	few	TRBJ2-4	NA	CASSTPDRRTSF	TGTGCCAGCAGTACCCCGGACAGGCGGACTAGTTTC
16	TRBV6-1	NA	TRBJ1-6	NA	CASSALGEGGNSPLHF	TGTGCCAGCAGTGCCCTCGGTGAGGGGGGTAATTCACCCCTCCACTTT
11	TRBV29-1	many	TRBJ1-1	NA	CSVEVNTEAFF	TGCAGCGTTGAAGTCAACACTGAAGCTTTCTTT
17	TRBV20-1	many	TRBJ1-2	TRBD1	CSAQPLLPQGALYGYTF	TGCAGTGCCCAGCCCCTACTCCCTCAGGGGGCCCTATATGGCTACACCTTC
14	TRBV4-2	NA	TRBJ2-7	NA	CASSQRAGLDEQYF	TGTGCCAGCAGTCAACGGGCGGGGCTGGACGAGCAGTACTTC
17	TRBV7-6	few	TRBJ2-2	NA	CASSSPEDYPNTGELFF	TGTGCCAGCAGCTCCCCCGAAGACTACCCGAACACCGGGGAGCTGTTTTTT
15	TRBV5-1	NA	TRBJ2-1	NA	CASSDFGVGIYEQFF	TGCGCCAGCAGCGATTTTGGGGTGGGTATTTATGAGCAGTTCTTC
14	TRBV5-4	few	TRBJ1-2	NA	CASSLAYAPNGYTF	TGTGCCAGCAGCTTGGCCTACGCTCCTAACGGCTACACCTTC
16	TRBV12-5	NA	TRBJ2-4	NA	CASGVWERLAKNIQYF	TGTGCTAGTGGTGTTTGGGAGAGACTAGCCAAAAACATTCAGTACTTC
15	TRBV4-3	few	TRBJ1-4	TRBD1	CASSPETGVGEKLFF	TGCGCCAGCAGCCCAGAGACAGGGGTAGGCGAAAAACTGTTTTTT
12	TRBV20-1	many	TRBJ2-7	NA	CSASYNSYEQYF	TGCAGTGCTAGTTATAACTCCTACGAGCAGTACTTC
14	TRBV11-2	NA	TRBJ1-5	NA	CASSQTESNQPQHF	TGTGCCAGCAGCCAGACAGAGAGCAATCAGCCCCAGCATTTT
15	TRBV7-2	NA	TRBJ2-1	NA	CASSPMLGGRNEQFF	TGTGCCAGCAGCCCCATGCTGGGGGGCAGGAATGAGCAGTTCTTC
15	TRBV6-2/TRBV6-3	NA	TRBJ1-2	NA	CASSYSMTGLYGYTF	TGTGCCAGCAGTTACTCGATGACAGGCCTCTATGGCTACACCTTC
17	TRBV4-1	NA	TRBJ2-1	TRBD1	CASSNTHRDRSYNEQFF	TGCGCCAGCAGCAATACCCACCGGGACAGATCCTACAATGAGCAGTTCTTC
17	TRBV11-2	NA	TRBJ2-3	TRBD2	CASSEGLAATSTDTQYF	TGTGCCAGCAGTGAGGGACTAGCGGCAACTAGCACAGATACGCAGTATTTT
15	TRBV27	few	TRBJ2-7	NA	CASRFGPDGSYEQYF	TGTGCCAGCAGGTTCGGCCCCGATGGGTCCTACGAGCAGTACTTC
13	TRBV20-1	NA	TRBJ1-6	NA	CSARNRVASPLHF	TGCAGTGCTAGGAACAGGGTCGCCTCACCCCTCCACTTT
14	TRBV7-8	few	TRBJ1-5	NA	CASSLLDTNQPQHF	TGTGCCAGCAGCTTACTGGACACCAATCAGCCCCAGCATTTT
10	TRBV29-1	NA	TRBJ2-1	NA	CSVLLSQWFF	TGCAGCGTTCTTTTGTCCCAGTGGTTCTTC
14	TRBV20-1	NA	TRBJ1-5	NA	CSARAPDSNQPQHF	TGCAGTGCTCGCGCACCGGATAGCAATCAGCCCCAGCATTTT
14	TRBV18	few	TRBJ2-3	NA	CASSPGTTTDTQYF	TGTGCCAGCTCACCCGGGACGACCACAGATACGCAGTATTTT